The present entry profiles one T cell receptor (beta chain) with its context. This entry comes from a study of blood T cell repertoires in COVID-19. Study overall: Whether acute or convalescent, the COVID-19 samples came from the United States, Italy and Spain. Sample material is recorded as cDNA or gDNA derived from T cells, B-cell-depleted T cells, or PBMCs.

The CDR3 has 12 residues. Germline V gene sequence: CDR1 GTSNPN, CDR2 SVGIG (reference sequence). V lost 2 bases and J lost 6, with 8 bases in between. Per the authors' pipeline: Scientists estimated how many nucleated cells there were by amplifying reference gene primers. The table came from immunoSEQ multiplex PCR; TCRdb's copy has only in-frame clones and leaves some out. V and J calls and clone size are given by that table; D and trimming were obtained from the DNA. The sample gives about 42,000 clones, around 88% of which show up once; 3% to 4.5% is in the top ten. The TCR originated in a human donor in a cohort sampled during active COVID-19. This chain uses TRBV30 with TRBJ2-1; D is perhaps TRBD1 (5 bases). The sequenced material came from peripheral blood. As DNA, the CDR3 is TGTGCCTGGAGTAGACAGACCAATGAGCAGTTCTTC. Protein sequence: CAWSRQTNEQFF.